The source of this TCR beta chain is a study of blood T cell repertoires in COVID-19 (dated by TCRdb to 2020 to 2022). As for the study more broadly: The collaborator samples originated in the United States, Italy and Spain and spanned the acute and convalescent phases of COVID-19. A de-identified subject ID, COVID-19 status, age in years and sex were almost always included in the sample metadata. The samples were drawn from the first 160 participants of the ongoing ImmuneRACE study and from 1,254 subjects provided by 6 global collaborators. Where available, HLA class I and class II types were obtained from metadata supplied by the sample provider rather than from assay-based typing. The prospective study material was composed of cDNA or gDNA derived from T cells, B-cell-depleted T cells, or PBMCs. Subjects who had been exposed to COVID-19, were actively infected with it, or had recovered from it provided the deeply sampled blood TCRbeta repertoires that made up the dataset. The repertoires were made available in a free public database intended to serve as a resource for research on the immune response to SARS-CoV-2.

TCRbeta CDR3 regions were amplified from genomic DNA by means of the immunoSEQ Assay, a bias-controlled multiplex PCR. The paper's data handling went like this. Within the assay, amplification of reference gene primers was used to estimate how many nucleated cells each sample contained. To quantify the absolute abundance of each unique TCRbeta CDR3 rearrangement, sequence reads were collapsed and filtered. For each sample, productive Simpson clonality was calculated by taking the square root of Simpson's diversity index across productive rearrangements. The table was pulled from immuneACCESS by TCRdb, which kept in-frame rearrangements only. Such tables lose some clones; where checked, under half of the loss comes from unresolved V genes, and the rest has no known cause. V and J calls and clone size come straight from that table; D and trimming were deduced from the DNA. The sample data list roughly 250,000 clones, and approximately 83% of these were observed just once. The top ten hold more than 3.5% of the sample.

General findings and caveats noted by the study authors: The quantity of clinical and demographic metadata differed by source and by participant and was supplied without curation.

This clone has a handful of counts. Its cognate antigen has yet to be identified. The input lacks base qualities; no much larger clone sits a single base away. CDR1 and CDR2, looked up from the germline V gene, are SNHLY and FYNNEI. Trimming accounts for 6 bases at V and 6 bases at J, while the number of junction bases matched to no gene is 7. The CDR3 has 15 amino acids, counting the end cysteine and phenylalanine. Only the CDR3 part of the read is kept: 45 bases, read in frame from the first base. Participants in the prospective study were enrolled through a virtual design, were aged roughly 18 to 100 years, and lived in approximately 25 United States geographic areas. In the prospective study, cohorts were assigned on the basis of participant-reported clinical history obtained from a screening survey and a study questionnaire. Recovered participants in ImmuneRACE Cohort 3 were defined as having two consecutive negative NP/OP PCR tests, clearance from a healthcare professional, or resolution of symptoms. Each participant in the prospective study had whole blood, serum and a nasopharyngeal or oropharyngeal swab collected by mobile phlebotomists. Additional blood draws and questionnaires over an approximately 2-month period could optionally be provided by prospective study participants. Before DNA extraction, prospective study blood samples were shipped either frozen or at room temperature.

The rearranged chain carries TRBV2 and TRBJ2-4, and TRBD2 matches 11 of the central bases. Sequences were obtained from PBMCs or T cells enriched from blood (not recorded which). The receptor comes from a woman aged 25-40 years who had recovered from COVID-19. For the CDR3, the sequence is CASSRLAGGGNIQYF. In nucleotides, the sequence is TGTGCCAGCAGCAGATTAGCGGGAGGGGGAAACATTCAGTACTTC.